The present entry profiles one TCR beta chain with its context. Its target antigen remains unknown. Base-call qualities are not available, and no considerably larger clone is one nucleotide away. The library was made by the immunoSEQ multiplex PCR assay. DNA from the cultured and isolated CD4+ T cells underwent TCR beta CDR3 sequencing. Regarding the original processing steps: The analysis removed non-productive TCR sequences, trimmed reads to the CDR3 region, and retained only CDR3s that were 7 or more amino acids long. The MANAFEST web app was used to pick out antigen-specific clonotypes by comparing their expansion in peptide wells with that in reference cultures. To be called positive, a clone needed expansion at FDR<0.05 compared with the reference and with all other wells, an odds ratio greater than 5, and a frequency greater than 0.1% in two replicate wells. A clonotype was defined as cross-reactive if the clonotype was significantly expanded both in SARS-CoV-2 spike wells and in at least one common cold coronavirus spike condition. Levenshtein distance calculated with the stringdist R package was used to assess CDR3 similarity, and unrooted trees were constructed with ape in R 3.6.1. The table comes from immuneACCESS by way of TCRdb, which keeps in-frame sequences with V and J called. Part of the clones is missing from these tables; in studies checked, under half for an unresolved V gene and the rest for unknown reasons. V, J and clone size are taken as reported in that table, and D and trimming were inferred from the DNA itself. Here the sample has over 30,000 clones; roughly two thirds occur a single time. 22% of the sample is taken by the ten largest.

The sample is drawn from a study of vaccination effects on CD4 cells after COVID-19 (dated by TCRdb to between 2020 and 2023). About the full investigation: Two doses of either the BNT162b2 or the mRNA-1273 mRNA SARS-CoV-2 vaccine were administered to participants. In both COVID-19 convalescent patients and infection-naive vaccine recipients, the study compared SARS-CoV-2 spike-specific CD4+ TCR repertoires from before mRNA vaccination with those from after it. A total of nine to ten COVID-19 convalescent patients and several SARS-CoV-2-naive healthy vaccine recipients were included in the full study. In the study, cultures from other donors were sequenced using the Oncomine TCR Beta short-read assay on an Illumina iSeq 100.

Results the study describes overall, beyond this receptor: Clones induced by infection and clones induced by vaccination both contracted markedly at late timepoints after vaccination, which fits with T cell responses waning over time. In healthy vaccine recipients, vaccine-induced clones were almost all SARS-CoV-2 mono-reactive, with only 1 of 255 being cross-reactive with common cold coronaviruses. The study was limited by a small number of convalescent patients and lacked early post-infection timepoints.

V drops 2 bases and J drops 2 bases, leaving 9 bases in between. According to the germline V gene, CDR1 reads SGHDT and CDR2 reads YYEEEE. Including cysteine and phenylalanine, the CDR3 has 14 amino acids. The sequence is cut down to CDR3 DNA, 42 bases in frame from base 1. To identify antigen-specific CD4+ T cell clonotypes by their expansion, the ViraFEST assay first stimulated PBMC with viral peptide pools and then applied TCR sequencing. After around eleven days of culture, CD4+ T cells were isolated with the EasySep CD4+ T cell isolation kit. Healthy vaccine recipients had no prior SARS-CoV-2 infection, confirmed by negative nucleocapsid antibodies before and after vaccination. Over 1.5 million PBMC per well were cultured with approximately 10 ug/ml peptides in IMDM containing about 5% human AB serum, about 10 IU/ml IL-2 and gentamicin. Half of the culture medium was replaced with fresh IL-2-containing medium on days 3 and 7. Each peptide stimulation condition was cultured in triplicate wells unless otherwise noted. Using Ficoll-Paque Plus gradient centrifugation, PBMC were separated from whole blood and then either used fresh or cryopreserved at -140C. The overlapping peptide pools covered the spike proteins of SARS-CoV-2 and of the common cold coronaviruses HCoV-NL63, HCoV-OC43 and HCoV-229E. Genomic DNA was extracted from cultured CD4+ T cells with the QIAamp micro DNA kit.

This clonotype was sampled from a human donor who received a COVID-19 vaccine. The sequence is built from TRBV5-6 and TRBJ2-3; the D segment could be TRBD2, given 6 matching bases. The material sequenced was CD4+ T cells from PBMCs cultured with SARS-CoV-2 spike peptides, taken before COVID-19 vaccination. Reading the label with the study, this specimen's cell subset or site is: SARS-CoV-2 spike overlapping peptide pool stimulation. The DNA is as follows: TGTGCCAGCAGCTTTCGGGACTTCACAGATACGCAGTATTTT. It translates to CASSFRDFTDTQYF.